What follows are 13 T cell receptor beta chains derived from one specimen sequenced in a study of shared clonotypes between healthy human individuals. The method was immunoSEQ multiplex PCR; TCRdb's version includes in-frame clones alone and lacks a portion of them. The table shows some 1,100,000 clones, with more than 75% occurring only once. The sequencing sample was made of memory CD4+ T cells from PBMCs. The subset denotes: CD45RA-negative fraction. The source is a man between 18 and 35 years old in good health. Some clones in this sample may be carry-over from other donors' samples.

This sequence joins TRBV11-3 and TRBJ2-2; D is tentatively TRBD1 or TRBD2 (6 bases each). This CDR3 has 16 residues. Deletions cut 5 bases from V and 4 bases from J, with 17 bases between. Per the germline V gene, CDR1 is SGHNT and CDR2 is YENEEA. The CDR3, as DNA: TGTGCCAGCAGCAAGGGGGGTCAGGGCAGCACCGGGGAGCTGTTTTTT. This codes for CASSKGGQGSTGELFF.

This rearrangement joins TRBV7-2 to TRBJ2-3, with D perhaps TRBD2 (5 bases). Trimming removed 5 bases from V and 2 bases from J, with 8 bases in between. CDR3 length equals 13 residues. Germline values: CDR1 SGHTA, CDR2 FQGNSA. CDR3 sequence: CASSRRVTDTQYF. The CDR3 DNA sequence: TGTGCCAGCAGCCGGCGGGTCACAGATACGCAGTATTTT.

This clone appeared a few times. The chain employs TRBV30 and TRBJ2-2; no clear D. The CDR3 has 11 residues. Germline V gene data show CDR1 as GTSNPN and CDR2 as SVGIG (reference sequence). V lost 1 base and J 5 bases, leaving 2 bases between the germline ends. DNA for the CDR3: TGTGCCTGGAGTGAGACCGGGGAGCTGTTTTTT. Translating it yields CAWSETGELFF.

The rearrangement uses TRBV7-9 and TRBJ1-5; no firm D call. CDR1 SEHNR and CDR2 FQNEAQ come from the germline V gene (reference sequence). V was clipped by 8 bases and J by 0 bases, with 8 bases between them. The CDR3 has 13 amino acids. CDR3 sequence: CASSADSNQPQHF. The CDR3 DNA follows: TGTGCCAGCTCCGCAGATAGCAATCAGCCCCAGCATTTT.

Details on this clone: This CDR3 is also generated by other DNA sequences in the sample. The V and J genes are TRBV18 and TRBJ2-2; weak D call: TRBD1 (6 bases). With 3 bases removed from V and 1 base from J, the gap between germline ends came to 9 bases. This CDR3 is built from 15 residues. Germline CDR1 reads KGHSH; CDR2 reads LQKENI. CDR3 region: CASSPQGQNTGELFF. CDR3 DNA sequence: TGTGCCAGCTCACCCCAGGGACAGAACACCGGGGAGCTGTTTTTT.

The chain combines TRBV19 with TRBJ2-5; D may be TRBD2 (5 bases). Germline V CDR1 and CDR2: LNHDA, SQIVND (reference sequence). Trimming cost V 3 bases and J 3 bases, with 8 bases left between them. This CDR3 has 13 amino acids. CDR3 region: CASSMFGEETQYF. Written as DNA, the CDR3 is TGTGCCAGTAGTATGTTCGGGGAAGAGACCCAGTACTTC.

The chain uses TRBV30 and TRBJ2-1; D uncertain. The CDR3 extends over 13 amino acids. V lost 0 bases to trimming and J lost 6 bases, with 9 bases between them. The germline CDR1 and CDR2 sequences are GTSNPN and SVGIG (reference sequence). Here the CDR3 DNA reads TGTGCCTGGAGTGTACCCGCTAGCAATGAGCAGTTCTTC. It encodes CAWSVPASNEQFF.

This rearrangement joins TRBV4-2 to TRBJ1-2; TRBD1 agrees at 9 bases. CDR1 is LGHNA and CDR2 is YNFKEQ in the germline V gene. The CDR3 runs to 16 residues. With 0 bases clipped from V and 8 bases from J, the junction kept 10 bases outside the gene matches. The CDR3 DNA follows: TGTGCCAGCAGCCAAGATAGGGACAGGGCGGTTCGGGGCTACACCTTC. Amino acid sequence: CASSQDRDRAVRGYTF.

With regard to this clone: At the DNA level, this CDR3 is encoded by other sequences in the same sample as well. This chain joins TRBV28 and TRBJ2-7; maybe TRBD1 (7 bases). Germline CDR1 and CDR2: MDHEN and SYDVKM. This CDR3 has 14 amino acids. Trimming removed 2 bases from V and 2 bases from J, with 10 bases in between. The CDR3 nucleotides read TGTGCCAGCAGTTTAGCAGGGGGGCCCTACGAGCAGTACTTC. It codes for CASSLAGGPYEQYF.

The chain combines TRBV5-1 with TRBJ2-1; no clear D. The CDR3 totals 14 residues. Germline CDR1 and CDR2: SGHRS and YFSETQ. The ends were cut back, 9 bases at V and 2 bases at J, with 15 bases in the middle. The CDR3 DNA sequence: TGCGCCACCAGTCCCCTCGAGACCTACAATGAGCAGTTCTTC. This encodes CATSPLETYNEQFF.

The rearrangement joins TRBV5-4 to TRBJ1-5; tentatively, D is TRBD1 (5 bases). From germline, CDR1 is SGHNT and CDR2 YYREEE (reference sequence). V was clipped by 4 bases and J by 6 bases, with 11 bases between them. The CDR3 consists of 13 residues. CDR3: CASSPGGVQPQHF. The CDR3 nucleotides read TGTGCCAGCAGCCCCGGGGGGGTTCAGCCCCAGCATTTT.

The chain has TRBV28 and TRBJ2-1; 7 bases are shared with TRBD2. Germline V gene data show CDR1 as MDHEN and CDR2 as SYDVKM. The ends lost 2 bases at V and 6 bases at J; junction bases unmatched: 7. CDR3 length: 15 amino acids. CDR3 amino acids: CASSLSGTRGNEQFF. The CDR3 DNA sequence: TGTGCCAGCAGTTTAAGCGGGACCCGAGGCAATGAGCAGTTCTTC.

The sample holds a few counts of this clone. The chain links TRBV29-1 to TRBJ2-6; a weak D match, TRBD1 (6 bases). This CDR3 spans 14 amino acids. The germline V gene encodes CDR1 SQVTM and CDR2 ANQGSEA. Trimming took off 4 bases at V and 4 bases at J, with 11 bases between the two ends. CDR3: CSVVHGTGANVLTF. CDR3 sequence (DNA): TGCAGCGTTGTCCACGGGACAGGGGCCAACGTCCTGACTTTC.